The rows below give T cell receptor beta chains drawn from one sample of a study of CD8+ T cells in alopecia areata. Clones were read by immunoSEQ multiplex PCR, and TCRdb kept only the in-frame ones, dropping some. Of 150,000 or so clones listed, approximately 59% are singletons. Sequencing used CD4+ T cells sorted from blood, obtained at approximately week 56, from a patient treated with tofacitinib. The origin of the receptors is a human donor with alopecia areata. Both conserved end residues are trimmed from each CDR3. D genes are given only for firm matches.

j_call: TRBJ1-2; v_call: TRBV29-1; d_call: .; cdr3_aa: SVDGANYGYT
j_call: TRBJ2-1; v_call: TRBV4-1; d_call: TRBD1; cdr3_aa: ASSPPSGTGAYNEQF
j_call: TRBJ2-5; v_call: TRBV18; d_call: .; cdr3_aa: ASSDPEGSETQY
j_call: TRBJ2-2; v_call: TRBV1; d_call: .; cdr3_aa: TSSQQGPTTGELF
j_call: TRBJ1-5; v_call: TRBV5-6; d_call: TRBD1; cdr3_aa: ASSLGDRHQPQH
j_call: TRBJ2-6; v_call: TRBV6-5; d_call: TRBD1; cdr3_aa: ASTRQGPGANVLT
j_call: TRBJ2-5; v_call: TRBV29-1; d_call: .; cdr3_aa: SVEAGQETQY
j_call: TRBJ1-1; v_call: TRBV28; d_call: TRBD1; cdr3_aa: ASSLGTRGREAF
j_call: TRBJ2-3; v_call: TRBV11-2; d_call: .; cdr3_aa: ASSPRRGGTDTQY
j_call: TRBJ1-4; v_call: TRBV9; d_call: TRBD1; cdr3_aa: ASSASGTGAEKLF
j_call: TRBJ2-1; v_call: TRBV14; d_call: .; cdr3_aa: ASSQVMVNEQF
j_call: TRBJ1-5; v_call: TRBV19; d_call: TRBD1; cdr3_aa: ASSTNGQGSQPQH
j_call: TRBJ2-5; v_call: TRBV29-1; d_call: .; cdr3_aa: SVAFNQETQY
j_call: TRBJ1-2; v_call: TRBV25-1; d_call: TRBD1; cdr3_aa: ASSEYDRVYGYT
j_call: TRBJ2-7; v_call: TRBV28; d_call: .; cdr3_aa: ASILRGTYEQY
j_call: TRBJ2-2; v_call: TRBV18; d_call: TRBD1; cdr3_aa: ASSQGAANTGELF
j_call: TRBJ2-7; v_call: TRBV29-1; d_call: TRBD2; cdr3_aa: SVVGGGNYEQY